The clone carrying this T cell receptor (beta chain) was seen a handful of times. Its target is unknown. A single record per CDR3 protein comes from TCRdb applying MiXCR to the reads. Of roughly 230,000 distinct CDR3 sequences in the sample, approximately 15% were seen once. This CDR3 has 14 residues. The germline gives CDR1 SGHRS, CDR2 YFSETQ. Trimming took off 2 bases at V and 1 base at J, with 9 bases between the two ends. The data were taken from a study of T cell repertoires in cytomegalovirus infection. Study background: TCR beta signatures that were public indicated CMV infection and matching HLA type. Overall study results and limits: It was HLA-C-restricted CMV-specific TCR beta clonotypes that dominated the response ex vivo. Cumulative public TCR beta family frequency identified carriers of CMV plus the relevant HLA.

The J gene is TRBJ2-5, the V gene TRBV5-1; a weak D match, TRBD2 (6 bases). This TCR came from a human donor in good health (CMV status not recorded). Some clones in this sample may be carry-over from other donors' samples. Sequencing used CD8+ T cells from PBMCs. CDR3 amino acids: CASSLSGVQETQYF. As DNA, the CDR3 is TGCGCCAGCAGCTTATCGGGAGTCCAAGAGACCCAGTACTTC.